This TCR beta chain appears in the sequencing data of a study of blood T cell repertoires in COVID-19. Study overall: Samples of COVID-19 (acute and convalescent) were obtained from the United States, Italy and Spain.

This clone was observed once. The junction had 10 bases not matched to a gene; V was cut back by 0 bases and J by 8 bases. The germline V gene encodes CDR1 LNHNV and CDR2 YYDKDF (reference sequence). The CDR3 extends over 16 amino acids. TCRdb's copy holds only in-frame clones and misses some; the assay was immunoSEQ multiplex PCR. This sample has 150,000 to 200,000 clones, with around 85% found just once. This clonotype was sampled from a man between 45 and 60 years old with active or convalescent COVID-19. Sequenced material: peripheral blood. This chain uses TRBV15 with TRBJ2-3; TRBD2 agrees at 8 bases. CDR3 sequence (DNA): TGTGCCACCAGCAGAGAGGCAGCCCAAGCGGGAGCTACGCAGTATTTT. Translation: CATSREAAQAGATQYF.